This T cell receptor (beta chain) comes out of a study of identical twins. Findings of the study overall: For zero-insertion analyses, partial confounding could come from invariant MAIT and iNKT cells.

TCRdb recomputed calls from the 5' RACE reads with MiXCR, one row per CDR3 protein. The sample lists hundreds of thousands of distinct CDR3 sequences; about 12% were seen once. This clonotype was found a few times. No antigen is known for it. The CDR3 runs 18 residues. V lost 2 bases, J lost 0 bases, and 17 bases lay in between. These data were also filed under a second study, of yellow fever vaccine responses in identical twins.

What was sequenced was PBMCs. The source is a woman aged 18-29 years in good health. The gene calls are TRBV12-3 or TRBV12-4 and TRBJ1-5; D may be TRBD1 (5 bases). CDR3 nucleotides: TGTGCCAGCAGTTTAATGGGCAGGGTCCCTTATAGCAATCAGCCCCAGCATTTT. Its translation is CASSLMGRVPYSNQPQHF.